These 19 T cell receptor beta chains share one sample of origin, sequenced in a study of CD8 T cells in ankylosing spondylitis listed by TCRdb under 2017. Results the study describes overall, beyond this receptor: A TCR beta motif of 7 or 8 highly homologous amino acid variants appeared characteristic of blood from ankylosing spondylitis patients.

Library method: 5' RACE. For sequencing, an Illumina HiSeq 2500 was employed. TCRdb reworked the public reads: Q25 trimming with fastp, MiXCR clone assembly, productive beta chains retained. Each CDR3 protein appears once, grouped with its most common genes and DNA. In all, the sample holds 500,000 to 650,000 distinct CDR3 sequences, and over 4% of those were seen once. Around 3.5% of the sample is taken by the ten largest. These receptors lack a known antigen. Input material: blood, either unsorted or a sorted T cell fraction (not recorded which). The receptors were sampled from a male donor with ankylosing spondylitis.

This chain joins TRBV28 and TRBJ1-5, with D perhaps matching TRBD1 (6 bases). CDR3 length: 16 residues. V was shortened by 4 bases and J by 4 bases, with 17 bases between the two germline ends. Per germline, CDR1 MDHEN and CDR2 SYDVKM. Here the CDR3 DNA reads TGTGCCAGCAGTTGGGGGGGCCCTCTCACAAATCAGCCCCAGCATTTT. Protein: CASSWGGPLTNQPQHF.

This chain uses TRBV20-1 with TRBJ2-5, with D possibly TRBD2 on 5 matching bases. The CDR3 is made up of 13 amino acids. Germline V lookup: CDR1 DFQATT, CDR2 SNEGSKA (reference sequence). V was pared by 3 bases and J by 7 bases, with 15 bases between. As DNA, the CDR3 is TGCAGTGCTAGTCTTTCTGATCGGGGGACCCAGTACTTC. Translation gives CSASLSDRGTQYF.

There are many counts of this clonotype. The rearrangement uses TRBV20-1 and TRBJ1-1, with no clear D. The germline CDR1 and CDR2 sequences are DFQATT and SNEGSKA (reference sequence). This CDR3 region has 11 residues. The V gene lost 7 bases and the J gene lost 1 base, with 7 bases spanning the gap. The CDR3 region is CSGERNTEAFF. The CDR3 DNA reads as TGCAGTGGAGAGAGGAACACTGAAGCTTTCTTT.

At least ten counts were recorded for this clonotype. The chain links TRBV11-2 to TRBJ1-4; maybe TRBD1 (6 bases). V was clipped by 6 bases and J by 8 bases, with 16 bases between them. Germline CDR1 reads SGHAT; CDR2 reads FQNNGV. The CDR3 contains 14 residues. The CDR3 spells CASRSRQEEEKLFF. Here the CDR3 DNA reads TGTGCCAGCAGATCCAGACAGGAAGAAGAAAAACTGTTTTTT.

This clonotype appeared many times. The V gene is TRBV20-1, the J gene TRBJ2-1; no reliable D call. CDR1 and CDR2 from the germline V gene are DFQATT and SNEGSKA (reference sequence). The CDR3 is 10 residues long. CDR3: CSPFSNEQFF. The CDR3, as DNA: TGCAGCCCCTTCTCGAATGAGCAGTTCTTC.

This clonotype was recorded at least ten times. V and J are TRBV7-2 and TRBJ1-5; a weak D match, TRBD1 (5 bases). Trimming cost V 7 bases and J 2 bases, with 15 bases left between them. Germline lookup yields CDR1 SGHTA and CDR2 FQGNSA. The CDR3 is 15 residues long. CDR3 sequence: CASNTGGGGNQPQHF. The CDR3 DNA sequence: TGTGCCAGCAACACAGGCGGGGGGGGCAATCAGCCCCAGCATTTT.

This chain joins TRBV6-5 and TRBJ1-3, with D possibly TRBD1 on 5 matching bases. This CDR3 is 17 amino acids long. Germline values: CDR1 MNHEY, CDR2 SVGAGI. The V end was cut by 4 bases, the J end by 4 bases, with 20 bases between. The CDR3 reads CASSSSPGGVSGNTIYF. The CDR3 bases are TGTGCCAGCAGTTCATCCCCGGGGGGGGTTTCAGGAAACACCATATATTTT.

Ten or more counts support this clonotype. The genes are TRBV3-1 and TRBJ2-7; 8 positions match TRBD1. Germline lookup yields CDR1 LGHDT and CDR2 YNNKEL (reference sequence). Trimming at V came to 1 base and at J to 3 bases, leaving 5 bases not matched to a gene. This CDR3 is 15 amino acids long. DNA for the CDR3: TGTGCCAGCAGCCAAGGAGGGACAGGCTTCTACGAGCAGTACTTC. Residues: CASSQGGTGFYEQYF.

At least ten counts were recorded for this clonotype. V usage is TRBV6-5 and J usage is TRBJ1-2, with TRBD1 matching 8 bases. The CDR3 consists of 15 residues. The germline gives CDR1 MNHEY, CDR2 SVGAGI. V shed 0 bases and J 7 bases; nucleotides not matched to a gene: 7. CDR3 loop: CASSYSTRGLGGYTF. The CDR3 DNA reads TGTGCCAGCAGTTACTCGACCAGGGGGCTCGGTGGCTACACCTTC.

The J gene is TRBJ2-5, the V gene TRBV7-2; D remains unclear. CDR1 is SGHTA, CDR2 FQGNSA, per germline. The CDR3 has 13 residues. Trimming pared 7 bases from V and 2 bases from J, leaving 11 bases between. In nucleotides, the CDR3 is TGTGCCAGCACCTTTGCACTTCAAGAGACCCAGTACTTC. Amino acid sequence: CASTFALQETQYF.

In this sample, this clonotype turned up many times. V is TRBV20-1 and J is TRBJ2-3; the D is unclear. There are 12 residues in the CDR3. V was cut by 1 base and J by 3 bases, with 5 bases left in between. CDR1 and CDR2 (germline): DFQATT, SNEGSKA (reference sequence). Here the CDR3 DNA reads TGCAGTGCTAGAGCTGGGACAGATACGCAGTATTTT. Translation: CSARAGTDTQYF.

This clonotype was recorded many times. This chain connects TRBV11-2 to TRBJ1-1; D unclear. The V gene's germline CDR1 is SGHAT and CDR2 FQNNGV. V lost 2 bases to trimming and J lost 0 bases, with 10 bases between them. This CDR3 region has 15 residues. The CDR3 DNA reads TGTGCCAGCAGCTTAACCCTCGTCATGAACACTGAAGCTTTCTTT. It is translated as CASSLTLVMNTEAFF.

This clonotype appeared many times. J is TRBJ1-3 and V is TRBV7-6, with D unresolved. The length of the CDR3 is 16 residues. CDR1 is SGHVS, CDR2 FNYEAQ, per germline. The V and J ends lost 4 bases and 3 bases respectively, with 16 bases between them. Here the CDR3 DNA reads TGTGCCAGCAGCTCCTTGGGGTCTCTCTTTGGAAACACCATATATTTT. It yields the protein CASSSLGSLFGNTIYF.

Regarding this clonotype: A much larger clonotype is one base distant, so this may be a read error. The rearrangement joins TRBV20-1 to TRBJ2-2, with 7 bases fitting TRBD2. The CDR3 has 12 amino acids. Germline CDR1 DFQATT, CDR2 SNEGSKA (reference sequence). CDR3 nucleotide sequence: TGCAGTGCCAATCGACAAGGGCGGGAGCTGATTTTT. Protein: CSANRQGRELIF.

The sample holds many counts of this clonotype. The chain has TRBV20-1 and TRBJ1-4, with TRBD1 as a possible D gene (6 bases). From germline, CDR1 is DFQATT and CDR2 SNEGSKA (reference sequence). The CDR3 length is 12 residues. The CDR3 bases are TGCAGAACAGGGCCAGGGAATGAAAAACTGTTTTTT. This encodes CRTGPGNEKLFF.

This clonotype was detected ten times or more. The V gene is TRBV7-2, the J gene TRBJ2-7; D perhaps matches TRBD2 (6 bases). Trimming stripped 5 bases from V and 3 bases from J, with 17 bases between. The CDR3 contains 15 residues. Per the germline V gene, CDR1 is SGHTA and CDR2 is FQGNSA. The DNA of the CDR3 is TGTGCCAGCAGCGACTCTTCTAGCGTTCTCTACGAGCAGTACTTC. Translated: CASSDSSSVLYEQYF.

This clonotype was detected ten times or more. The chain joins TRBV12-3 or TRBV12-4 to TRBJ2-2; no reliable D call. The length of the CDR3 is 12 residues. V lost 3 bases and J 6 bases, leaving 5 bases between the germline ends. The CDR3 protein is CASSFRSGELFF. Written as DNA, the CDR3 is TGTGCCAGCAGTTTTAGGTCCGGGGAGCTGTTTTTT.

This clonotype turned up a few times. CDR3 sequence reads: CASSWAGAGVEQFF. DNA of the CDR3: TGTGCCAGCAGCTGGGCGGGGGCGGGCGTGGAGCAGTTCTTC. The chain joins TRBV7-6 to TRBJ2-1, with D possibly being TRBD2 (7 bases). The CDR3 has 14 amino acids. Trimming removed 4 bases from V and 10 bases from J, with 17 bases in between. The germline CDR1 and CDR2 sequences are SGHVS and FNYEAQ.

This clonotype showed up many times. The chain links TRBV20-1 to TRBJ2-4; weak D call: TRBD1 (6 bases). The CDR3 has 13 residues. The V end lost 5 bases, the J end lost 4 bases, and 12 bases lay between the germline ends. Germline CDR1 DFQATT, CDR2 SNEGSKA (reference sequence). DNA for the CDR3: TGCAGTGCTCCCCCCGGGACAAAAAACATTCAGTACTTC. As protein: CSAPPGTKNIQYF.